This paragraph covers one T cell receptor beta chain sequence. Its antigen target is currently unknown. Base quality data are lacking; no much larger clone is found one base away. At one collaborating source in Seattle, patients were enrolled during active infection and were followed longitudinally through the course of disease. Whole blood was collected in K2EDTA tubes by collaborating institutions according to the institutions' own protocols. For TCRbeta analysis, collaborator samples were shipped as frozen whole blood, as isolated PBMCs, or as DNA extracted from either sample type. The source of the sample is a study of blood T cell repertoires in COVID-19 (dated by TCRdb to 2020 to 2022). In the study overall: The collaborator samples originated in the United States, Italy and Spain and spanned the acute and convalescent phases of COVID-19. The dataset comprised deeply sampled blood TCRbeta repertoires from subjects exposed to, actively infected with, or recovered from COVID-19. Where available, HLA class I and class II types were obtained from metadata supplied by the sample provider rather than from assay-based typing. The samples were drawn from the first 160 participants of the ongoing ImmuneRACE study and from some 1,300 subjects provided by 6 global collaborators. A de-identified subject ID, COVID-19 status, age in years and sex were almost always included in the sample metadata. The prospective study material was composed of cDNA or gDNA derived from T cells, B-cell-depleted T cells, or PBMCs. A freely available public database, intended as a resource for researchers studying the immune response to SARS-CoV-2, is where the repertoires were released. Paper-wide results and their limitations: Clinical and demographic metadata were provided uncurated, with the amount varying by source and participant.

TCRbeta CDR3 regions were amplified from genomic DNA using the immunoSEQ Assay, a bias-controlled multiplex PCR. For the original study's pipeline: The number of nucleated cells in each sample was estimated by amplification of reference gene primers within the assay. To quantify the absolute abundance of each unique TCRbeta CDR3 rearrangement, sequence reads were collapsed and filtered. Productive Simpson clonality was computed per sample as the square root of Simpson's diversity index over productive rearrangements. TCRdb obtained this table from immuneACCESS and retained in-frame rearrangements with V and J assigned. These tables miss some clones; where compared with another copy, unresolved V genes account for less than half of the shortfall, and the remainder is unexplained. Clone size and V and J calls were adopted from that table, with D and trimming inferred from the DNA. In this sample the table shows more than 60,000 clones, under 85% of which occur a single time. Jointly, the top ten make up 13% of the sample.

The CDR3 covers 18 residues, taking in both the cysteine and the phenylalanine. The only DNA kept is the CDR3, 54 bases in frame from the first base. Germline trimming amounts to 1 base on V and 1 base on J, with 10 as the count of junction bases outside the gene matches. From a lookup of the germline V gene, CDR1 and CDR2 are MGHRA and YSYEKL. Recombination connected TRBV4-1 to TRBJ2-4, with 7 junctional bases fitting TRBD2. The sample consisted of peripheral blood. The receptor comes from a man aged 45-60 years with COVID-19, enrolled during active disease. The nucleotides read TGCGCCAGCAGCCAAGGGGCCACGGGGGGATGGGCCAAAAACATTCAGTACTTC. This gives the protein CASSQGATGGWAKNIQYF.